These 21 T cell receptor beta chains share one sample of origin, sequenced in a study of cytomegalovirus exposure and HLA in healthy donors (dated by TCRdb to about 2017). Receptors were amplified or captured by the immunoSEQ multiplex PCR assay. For the multiplex PCR, a mixture combining 60 forward primers for TCR Vbeta segments and 13 reverse primers for TCR Jbeta segments was used. Here the immuneACCESS table is served through TCRdb, limited to in-frame sequences with V and J called. Missing clones are a known gap in these copies; in checked studies unresolved V genes cover under half, and the rest lacks a known reason. A total of under 200,000 clones appear in this sample, over 60% of them only once. The biggest ten clones account for more than 5% of the sample. Input material: PBMCs. The receptors originated from a man aged 40-49 years in good health and CMV-seronegative.

V is TRBV29-1 and J is TRBJ2-1; 11 bases map to TRBD1. Germline assignment: CDR1 SQVTM and CDR2 ANQGSEA. This CDR3 is built from 20 residues. Trimming removed 1 base from V and 2 bases from J; junction bases left unmatched: 16. The CDR3 here is CSVEATGTGGWREAYNEQFF. CDR3 coding DNA: TGCAGCGTTGAAGCCACCGGGACAGGGGGGTGGAGGGAGGCCTACAATGAGCAGTTCTTC.

J is TRBJ1-1 and V is TRBV27; 7 nucleotides agree with TRBD1. Losses at the gene ends were 4 bases for V and 8 bases for J; bases not matched to a gene: 10. This CDR3 region has 14 residues. Germline lookup yields CDR1 MNHEY and CDR2 SMNVEV (reference sequence). The CDR3 nucleotides are TGTGCCAGCAGTTCTTACTACAGGGGAGAGGAAGCTTTCTTT. Amino acids: CASSSYYRGEEAFF.

The rearrangement joins TRBV2 to TRBJ1-5, with TRBD1 as a possible D gene (6 bases). V lost 6 bases and J 4 bases, leaving 13 bases between the germline ends. The CDR3 is 14 amino acids. Germline CDR1 is SNHLY and CDR2 is FYNNEI. DNA of the CDR3: TGTGCCAGCAGCGTAGGGACACCGAATCAGCCCCAGCATTTT. As protein: CASSVGTPNQPQHF.

The chain combines TRBV6-5 with TRBJ2-7; 10 nucleotides match TRBD1. Unmatched junction bases numbered 4, after V lost 7 bases and J lost 4 bases. CDR3 size: 13 residues. CDR1 and CDR2 from the germline V gene are MNHEY and SVGAGI. The CDR3 region has the DNA TGTGCCAGCACCGTGGACAGGGGGTACGAGCAGTACTTC. Amino acids: CASTVDRGYEQYF.

This clone appeared a few times. This chain joins TRBV5-1 and TRBJ1-4, with 8 bases lining up with TRBD1. The V gene end was trimmed by 4 bases and the J gene end by 8 bases; junction bases not matched to a gene: 10. Germline V CDR1 and CDR2: SGHRS, YFSETQ. The CDR3 sequence is 15 residues long. CDR3 DNA sequence: TGCGCCAGCAGCGGACAGGGAGAAGGGCTCGAAAAACTGTTTTTT. It codes for CASSGQGEGLEKLFF. Looking up the rest from reference TRBV5-1 and TRBJ1-4 gives the full variable domain: KAGVTQTPRYLIKTRGQQVTLSCSPISGHRSVSWYQQTPGQGLQFLFEYFSETQRNKGNFPGRFSGRQFSNSRSEMNVSTLELGDSALYLCASSGQGEGLEKLFFGSGTQLSVL.

J is TRBJ2-2 and V is TRBV5-1, with TRBD1 as a possible D gene (5 bases). Per the germline V gene, CDR1 is SGHRS and CDR2 is YFSETQ. Trimming took 0 bases from V and 6 from J, leaving 18 bases between them. The CDR3 length is 17 residues. The CDR3 bases are TGCGCCAGCAGCTTGGAAGGACAACATCCGACAGCCGGGGAGCTGTTTTTT. Translated, it gives CASSLEGQHPTAGELFF.

The chain is built from TRBV10-3 and TRBJ1-5, with D unresolved. Trimming took off 4 bases at V and 2 bases at J, with 3 bases between the two ends. The CDR3 covers 12 residues. Looked up from germline, CDR1 is ENHRY and CDR2 is SYGVKD. CDR3 nucleotides: TGTGCCATCAGTGGAGGCAATCAGCCCCAGCATTTT. Amino acids: CAISGGNQPQHF.

V is TRBV7-2 and J is TRBJ2-7, with 9 nucleotides matching TRBD1. V lost 5 bases to trimming and J lost 5 bases; unmatched junction nucleotides: 7. The germline gives CDR1 SGHTA, CDR2 FQGNSA. The CDR3 is 14 amino acids. CDR3 residues: CASSRDRALDEQYF. Written as DNA, the CDR3 is TGTGCCAGCAGCCGGGACAGGGCACTGGACGAGCAGTACTTC. The complete variable domain, with remaining parts taken from reference TRBV7-2 and TRBJ2-7, reads GAGVSQSPSNKVTEKGKDVELRCDPISGHTALYWYRQSLGQGLEFLIYFQGNSAPDKSGLPSDRFSAERTGGSVSTLTIQRTQQEDSAVYLCASSRDRALDEQYFGPGTRLTVT.

The genes are TRBV27 and TRBJ2-2; D might be TRBD1 (5 bases). The CDR3 is 16 residues long. V shed 3 bases and J shed 2 bases, with 13 bases lying between them. The germline V gene has CDR1 MNHEY and CDR2 SMNVEV (reference sequence). The CDR3 reads CASSFSGFGNTGELFF. CDR3 coding DNA: TGTGCCAGCAGTTTCTCAGGGTTCGGCAACACCGGGGAGCTGTTTTTT.

This sequence joins TRBV7-2 and TRBJ1-2; D gene unclear. CDR3 length equals 14 residues. Trimming pared 3 bases from V and 4 bases from J, leaving 12 bases between. From germline, CDR1 is SGHTA and CDR2 FQGNSA. The CDR3 protein is CASSFLQQFYGYTF. CDR3 in DNA: TGTGCCAGCAGCTTTCTACAGCAGTTCTATGGCTACACCTTC.

The gene calls are TRBV6-4 and TRBJ2-2; tentatively, D is TRBD1 (6 bases). The V and J ends lost 2 bases and 2 bases respectively, with 12 bases between them. This CDR3 region has 16 residues. The germline V gene encodes CDR1 MRHNA and CDR2 SNTAGT. The CDR3 sequence: CASSDEGGQNTGELFF. As DNA, the CDR3 is TGTGCCAGCAGTGACGAAGGGGGACAAAACACCGGGGAGCTGTTTTTT.

The table lists this clone with a few counts. V is TRBV5-1 and J is TRBJ2-3; 9 bases match TRBD2. From germline, CDR1 is SGHRS and CDR2 YFSETQ. CDR3 length: 15 amino acids. With 5 bases clipped from V and 3 bases from J, the junction kept 7 bases outside the gene matches. CDR3 in DNA: TGCGCCAGCAGACTTAGCGGGGGATCTACAGATACGCAGTATTTT. Translated, it gives CASRLSGGSTDTQYF.

V is TRBV9 and J is TRBJ2-3, with TRBD2 matching 8 bases. Germline-derived CDR1 and CDR2 are SGDLS and YYNGEE. The CDR3 length is 15 residues. Trimming took 4 bases from V and 5 from J; bases not matched to a gene: 9. The CDR3 DNA sequence: TGTGCCAGCAGCACCATCGGGGGGGGCAAAGATACGCAGTATTTT. Its translation is CASSTIGGGKDTQYF.

The chain joins TRBV30 to TRBJ2-3; 11 bases line up with TRBD2. Trimming at V came to 7 bases and at J to 3 bases, leaving 3 bases not matched to a gene. The CDR3 covers 13 residues. Per the germline V gene, CDR1 is GTSNPN and CDR2 is SVGIG (reference sequence). The CDR3 is CALTSGTTDTQYF. The CDR3 DNA reads as TGTGCCTTGACTAGCGGGACTACAGATACGCAGTATTTT.

This clone occurred a few times. The CDR3 loop is CASSRDSLREQYF. The DNA of the CDR3 is TGTGCCAGCTCAAGGGACAGTTTGCGGGAGCAGTACTTC. The chain links TRBV18 to TRBJ2-7; 7 bases line up with TRBD1. This CDR3 has 13 residues. After removal of 5 bases from V and 7 bases from J, the junction contained 8 bases not matched to a gene. Looked up from germline, CDR1 is KGHSH and CDR2 is LQKENI.

This rearrangement joins TRBV9 to TRBJ2-3, with 14 bases that match TRBD2. The trim removed 1 base at V and 2 bases at J, leaving 9 bases unmatched. The V gene's germline CDR1 is SGDLS and CDR2 YYNGEE. CDR3 length: 19 amino acids. In DNA form, the CDR3 reads TGTGCCAGCAGCGTATCAGGACTAGCGGGAGGTCGGGCCACAGATACGCAGTATTTT. Translation gives CASSVSGLAGGRATDTQYF.

The chain carries TRBV2 and TRBJ2-5, with D perhaps matching TRBD2 (5 bases). Germline CDR1 reads SNHLY; CDR2 reads FYNNEI. This CDR3 has 16 residues. V was cut by 0 bases and J by 5 bases, with 16 bases left in between. The CDR3 is CASSEAPSGVWETQYF. CDR3 nucleotide sequence: TGTGCCAGCAGTGAAGCACCATCCGGGGTCTGGGAGACCCAGTACTTC. The whole variable domain, filled in from reference TRBV2 and TRBJ2-5, reads EPEVTQTPSHQVTQMGQEVILRCVPISNHLYFYWYRQILGQKVEFLVSFYNNEISEKSEIFDDQFSVERPDGSNFTLKIRSTKLEDSAMYFCASSEAPSGVWETQYFGPGTRLLVL.

The chain carries TRBV5-1 and TRBJ2-4; 10 bases match TRBD1. Germline V CDR1 and CDR2: SGHRS, YFSETQ. J lost 9 bases, V lost 0 bases, and 12 bases had no gene match. The length of the CDR3 is 17 residues. The CDR3 bases are TGCGCCAGCAGCTTGGCCGGCGGTGGGGGACAGGGGTTCATTCAGTACTTC. This encodes CASSLAGGGGQGFIQYF.

The V call is TRBV7-2, the J call TRBJ1-1; D may be TRBD1 (5 bases). The CDR3 consists of 15 residues. Trimming removed 5 bases at V and 5 bases at J, with 18 bases between. Germline CDR1 reads SGHTA; CDR2 reads FQGNSA. CDR3 coding DNA: TGTGCCAGCAGCCCCAGGGCAGTTGCTTTGACTGAAGCTTTCTTT. Residues: CASSPRAVALTEAFF.

The rearrangement links TRBV5-1 to TRBJ2-2; unclear D gene. The CDR3 spans 15 residues. Trimming left V 5 bases short and J 0 bases short, with 11 bases between. CDR1 is SGHRS, CDR2 YFSETQ, per germline. The CDR3 sequence is CASRPVVSNTGELFF. The CDR3 coding sequence is TGCGCCAGCAGACCAGTGGTATCGAACACCGGGGAGCTGTTTTTT.

The sample holds a few counts of this clone. The chain links TRBV12-5 to TRBJ2-1, with 9 bases matching TRBD1. Per germline, CDR1 LGHNT and CDR2 FRNRAP. This CDR3 spans 17 amino acids. Germline trimming cut 7 bases from V and 3 bases from J; bases unmatched to any gene: 13. The CDR3: CASASPRGQGSYNEQFF. DNA for the CDR3: TGTGCTAGTGCCTCCCCACGCGGACAGGGGAGCTACAATGAGCAGTTCTTC.